The present TCR beta chain was sequenced within a study of T cells in narcolepsy. Only in-frame clones appear in the TCRdb table, and some are missing; sequencing was by immunoSEQ multiplex PCR. The table lists 30,000 to 40,000 clones, 82% of them singletons. Points on this clone: Its antigen is still unknown.

Trimming at V came to 6 bases and at J to 3 bases, leaving 5 bases not matched to a gene. This CDR3 spans 16 amino acids. CDR1 and CDR2 from the germline V gene are WNHNN and SYGVQD (reference sequence). Study-level findings and limits: Comparing one patient's CSF and blood CD4+ clonotypes highlighted HCRT- and TRIB2-specific autoreactive clonotypes.

The chain is built from TRBV10-1 and TRBJ2-2, with 12 bases fitting TRBD2. Sequencing was performed on CD45RA- memory CD4+ T cells from PBMCs. The TCR was taken from a human donor with narcolepsy. The CDR3 coding sequence is TGCGCCAGCAGCGACGGGACTAGCGGGTACACCGGGGAGCTGTTTTTT. The encoded protein is CASSDGTSGYTGELFF.